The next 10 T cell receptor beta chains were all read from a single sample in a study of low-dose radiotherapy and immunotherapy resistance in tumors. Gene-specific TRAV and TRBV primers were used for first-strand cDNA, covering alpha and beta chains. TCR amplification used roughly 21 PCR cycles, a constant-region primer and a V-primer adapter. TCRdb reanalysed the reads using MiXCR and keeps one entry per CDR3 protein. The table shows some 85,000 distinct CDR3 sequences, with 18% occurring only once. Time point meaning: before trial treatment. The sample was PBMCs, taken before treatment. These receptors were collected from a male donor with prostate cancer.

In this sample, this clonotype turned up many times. The CDR3 DNA is TGTGCCAGCAGCTCGGGACTAGCGGGGTACCAAGAGACCCAGTACTTC. Amino acid sequence: CASSSGLAGYQETQYF. This rearrangement joins TRBV28 to TRBJ2-5, with TRBD2 matching 13 bases. CDR1 and CDR2 from the germline V gene are MDHEN and SYDVKM. After removal of 6 bases from V and 0 bases from J, the junction contained 4 bases not matched to a gene. The CDR3 totals 16 residues. The full variable domain, in which reference TRBV28 and TRBJ2-5 provide the parts outside the CDR3, is DVKVTQSSRYLVKRTGEKVFLECVQDMDHENMFWYRQDPGLGLRLIYFSYDVKMKEKGDIPEGYSVSREKKERFSLILESASTNQTSMYLCASSSGLAGYQETQYFGPGTRLLVL.

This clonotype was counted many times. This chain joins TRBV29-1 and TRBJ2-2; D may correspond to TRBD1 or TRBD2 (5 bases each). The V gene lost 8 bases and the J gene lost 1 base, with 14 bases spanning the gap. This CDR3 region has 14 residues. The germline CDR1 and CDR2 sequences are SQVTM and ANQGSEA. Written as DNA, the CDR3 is TGCAGCACTACGGGACCGATGAACACCGGGGAGCTGTTTTTT. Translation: CSTTGPMNTGELFF.

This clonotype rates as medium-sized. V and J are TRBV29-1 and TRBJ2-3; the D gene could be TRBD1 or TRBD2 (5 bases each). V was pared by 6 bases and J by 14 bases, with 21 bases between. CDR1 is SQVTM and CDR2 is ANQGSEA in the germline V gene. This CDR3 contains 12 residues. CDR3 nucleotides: TGCAGCGTGATAACCGGGGCCATAGATCCGTATTTT. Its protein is CSVITGAIDPYF.

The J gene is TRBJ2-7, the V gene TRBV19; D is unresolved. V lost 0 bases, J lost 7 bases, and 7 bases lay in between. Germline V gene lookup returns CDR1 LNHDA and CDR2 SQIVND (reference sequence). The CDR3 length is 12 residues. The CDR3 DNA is TGTGCCAGTAGTATAGATGGTGGGGAGCAGTACTTC. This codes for CASSIDGGEQYF. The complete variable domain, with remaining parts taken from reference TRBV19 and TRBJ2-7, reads DGGITQSPKYLFRKEGQNVTLSCEQNLNHDAMYWYRQDPGQGLRLIYYSQIVNDFQKGDIAEGYSVSREKKESFPLTVTSAQKNPTAFYLCASSIDGGEQYFGPGTRLTVT.

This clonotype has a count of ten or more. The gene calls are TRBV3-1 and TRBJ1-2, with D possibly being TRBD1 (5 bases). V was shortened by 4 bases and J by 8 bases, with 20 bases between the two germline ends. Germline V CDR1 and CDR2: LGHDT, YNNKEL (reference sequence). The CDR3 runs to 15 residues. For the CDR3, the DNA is TGTGCCAGCAGCCCGTCGACAGATAGCGGACGCGGCTACACCTTC. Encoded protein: CASSPSTDSGRGYTF. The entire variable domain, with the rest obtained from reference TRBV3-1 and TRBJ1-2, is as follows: DTAVSQTPKYLVTQMGNDKSIKCEQNLGHDTMYWYKQDSKKFLKIMFSYNNKELIINETVPNRFSPKSPDKAHLNLHINSLELGDSAVYFCASSPSTDSGRGYTFGSGTRLTVV.

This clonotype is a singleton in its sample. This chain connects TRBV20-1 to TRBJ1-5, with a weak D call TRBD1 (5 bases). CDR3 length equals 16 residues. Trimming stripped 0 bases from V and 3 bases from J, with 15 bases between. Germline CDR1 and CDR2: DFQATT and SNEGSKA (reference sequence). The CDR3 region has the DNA TGCAGTGCTAGAGATGGGCAGGGCGCTTACAATCAGCCCCAGCATTTT. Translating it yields CSARDGQGAYNQPQHF.

CDR3 loop: CASSPGGNGYTF. The CDR3 DNA reads TGTGCCAGCAGTCCCGGGGGTAATGGCTACACCTTC. The genes are TRBV6-2 or TRBV6-3 and TRBJ1-2; TRBD1 might be the D (5 bases). Germline V gene data show CDR1 as MNHEY and CDR2 as SVGEGT. Trimming took off 5 bases at V and 6 bases at J, with 10 bases between the two ends. The CDR3 has 12 residues.

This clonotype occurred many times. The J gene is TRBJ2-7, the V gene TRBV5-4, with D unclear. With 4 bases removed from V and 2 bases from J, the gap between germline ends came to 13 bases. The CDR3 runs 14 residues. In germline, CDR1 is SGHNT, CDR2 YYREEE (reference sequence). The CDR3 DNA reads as TGTGCCAGCAGCAGGACGGACGGTACCTACGAGCAGTACTTC. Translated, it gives CASSRTDGTYEQYF. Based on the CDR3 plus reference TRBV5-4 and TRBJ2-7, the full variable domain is ETGVTQSPTHLIKTRGQQVTLRCSSQSGHNTVSWYQQALGQGPQFIFQYYREEENGRGNFPPRFSGLQFPNYSSELNVNALELDDSALYLCASSRTDGTYEQYFGPGTRLTVT.

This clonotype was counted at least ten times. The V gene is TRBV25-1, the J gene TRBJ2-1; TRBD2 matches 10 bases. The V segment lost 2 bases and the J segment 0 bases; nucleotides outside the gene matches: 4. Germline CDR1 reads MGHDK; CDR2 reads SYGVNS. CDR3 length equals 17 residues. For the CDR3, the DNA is TGTGCCAGCAGTGAAACTAGCGGGACCAACTCCTACAATGAGCAGTTCTTC. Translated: CASSETSGTNSYNEQFF. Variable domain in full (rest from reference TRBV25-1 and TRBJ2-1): EADIYQTPRYLVIGTGKKITLECSQTMGHDKMYWYQQDPGMELHLIHYSYGVNSTEKGDLSSESTVSRIRTEHFPLTLESARPSHTSQYLCASSETSGTNSYNEQFFGPGTRLTVL.

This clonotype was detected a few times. The CDR3 spells CASRTGTVNTGELFF. In DNA form, the CDR3 reads TGTGCCAGCAGGACCGGGACAGTAAACACCGGGGAGCTGTTTTTT. The V gene is TRBV2, the J gene TRBJ2-2; 7 nucleotides match TRBD1. V trimming: 6 bases; J trimming: 2 bases; junction bases outside the gene matches: 6. This CDR3 comprises 15 residues. Germline CDR1 reads SNHLY; CDR2 reads FYNNEI. The full variable domain, rest sourced from reference TRBV2 and TRBJ2-2, is EPEVTQTPSHQVTQMGQEVILRCVPISNHLYFYWYRQILGQKVEFLVSFYNNEISEKSEIFDDQFSVERPDGSNFTLKIRSTKLEDSAMYFCASRTGTVNTGELFFGEGSRLTVL.